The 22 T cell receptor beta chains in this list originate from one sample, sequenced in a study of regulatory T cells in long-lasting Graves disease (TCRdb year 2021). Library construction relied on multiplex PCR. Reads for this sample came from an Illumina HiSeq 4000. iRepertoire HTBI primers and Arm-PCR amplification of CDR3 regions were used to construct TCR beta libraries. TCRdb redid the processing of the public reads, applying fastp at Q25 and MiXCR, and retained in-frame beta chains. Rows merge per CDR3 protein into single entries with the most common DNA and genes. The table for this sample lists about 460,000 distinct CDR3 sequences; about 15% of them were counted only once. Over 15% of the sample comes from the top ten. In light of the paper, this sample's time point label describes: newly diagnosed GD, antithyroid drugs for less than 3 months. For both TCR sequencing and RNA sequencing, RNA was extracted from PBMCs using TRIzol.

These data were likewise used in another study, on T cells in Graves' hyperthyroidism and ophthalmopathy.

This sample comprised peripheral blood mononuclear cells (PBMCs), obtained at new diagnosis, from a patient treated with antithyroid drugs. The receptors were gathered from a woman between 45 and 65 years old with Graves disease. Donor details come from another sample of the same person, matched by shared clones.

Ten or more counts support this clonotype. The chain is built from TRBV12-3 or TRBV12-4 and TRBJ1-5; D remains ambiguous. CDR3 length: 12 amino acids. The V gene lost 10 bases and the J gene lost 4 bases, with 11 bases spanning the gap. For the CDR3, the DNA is TGTGCCACAGCCGGACTGAATCAGCCCCAGCATTTT. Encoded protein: CATAGLNQPQHF.

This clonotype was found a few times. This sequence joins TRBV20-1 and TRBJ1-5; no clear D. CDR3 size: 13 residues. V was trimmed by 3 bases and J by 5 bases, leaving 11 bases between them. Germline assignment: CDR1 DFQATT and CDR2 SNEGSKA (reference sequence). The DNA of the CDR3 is TGCAGTGCTAGGCAGCAGCCTGATCAGCCCCAGCATTTT. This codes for CSARQQPDQPQHF.

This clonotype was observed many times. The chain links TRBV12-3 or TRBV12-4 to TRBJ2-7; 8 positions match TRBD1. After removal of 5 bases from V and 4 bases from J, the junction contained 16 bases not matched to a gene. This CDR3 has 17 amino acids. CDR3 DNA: TGTGCCAGCAGTGCCATACCTGGGACAGGTTCATGGTACGAGCAGTACTTC. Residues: CASSAIPGTGSWYEQYF.

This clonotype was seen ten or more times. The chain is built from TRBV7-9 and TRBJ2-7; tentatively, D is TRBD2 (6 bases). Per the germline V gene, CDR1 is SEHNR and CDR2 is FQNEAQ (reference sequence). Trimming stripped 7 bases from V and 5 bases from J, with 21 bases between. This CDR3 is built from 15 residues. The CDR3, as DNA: TGTGCCAGCACCCAGCGTCCCGGGGGAATGCACGAGCAGTACTTC. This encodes CASTQRPGGMHEQYF. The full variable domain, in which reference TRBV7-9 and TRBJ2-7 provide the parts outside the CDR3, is DTGVSQNPRHKITKRGQNVTFRCDPISEHNRLYWYRQTLGQGPEFLTYFQNEAQLEKSRLLSDRFSAERPKGSFSTLEIQRTEQGDSAMYLCASTQRPGGMHEQYFGPGTRLTVT.

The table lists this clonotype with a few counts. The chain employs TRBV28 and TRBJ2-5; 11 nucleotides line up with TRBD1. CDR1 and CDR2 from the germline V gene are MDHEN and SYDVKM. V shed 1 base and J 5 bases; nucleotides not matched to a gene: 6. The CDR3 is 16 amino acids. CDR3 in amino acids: CASSLSDRGLLETQYF. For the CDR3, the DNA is TGTGCCAGCAGTTTATCGGACAGGGGGCTATTGGAGACCCAGTACTTC. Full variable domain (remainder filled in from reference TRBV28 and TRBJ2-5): DVKVTQSSRYLVKRTGEKVFLECVQDMDHENMFWYRQDPGLGLRLIYFSYDVKMKEKGDIPEGYSVSREKKERFSLILESASTNQTSMYLCASSLSDRGLLETQYFGPGTRLLVL.

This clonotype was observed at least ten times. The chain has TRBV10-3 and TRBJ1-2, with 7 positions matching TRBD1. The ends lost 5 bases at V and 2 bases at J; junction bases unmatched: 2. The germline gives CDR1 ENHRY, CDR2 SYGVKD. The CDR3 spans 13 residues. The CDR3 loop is CAISLQGNYGYTF. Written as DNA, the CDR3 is TGTGCCATCAGTCTACAGGGGAACTATGGCTACACCTTC.

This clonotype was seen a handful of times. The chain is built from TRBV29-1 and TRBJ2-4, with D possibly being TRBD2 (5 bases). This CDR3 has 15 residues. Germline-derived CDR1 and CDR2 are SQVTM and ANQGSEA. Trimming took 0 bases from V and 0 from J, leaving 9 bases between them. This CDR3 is CSVEELVGAKNIQYF. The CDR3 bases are TGCAGCGTTGAAGAACTAGTGGGAGCCAAAAACATTCAGTACTTC.

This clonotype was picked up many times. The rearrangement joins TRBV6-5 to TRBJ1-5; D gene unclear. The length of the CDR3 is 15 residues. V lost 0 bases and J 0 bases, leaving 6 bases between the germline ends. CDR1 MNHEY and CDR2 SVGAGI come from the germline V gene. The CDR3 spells CASSYSLYSNQPQHF. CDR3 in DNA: TGTGCCAGCAGTTACTCACTTTATAGCAATCAGCCCCAGCATTTT.

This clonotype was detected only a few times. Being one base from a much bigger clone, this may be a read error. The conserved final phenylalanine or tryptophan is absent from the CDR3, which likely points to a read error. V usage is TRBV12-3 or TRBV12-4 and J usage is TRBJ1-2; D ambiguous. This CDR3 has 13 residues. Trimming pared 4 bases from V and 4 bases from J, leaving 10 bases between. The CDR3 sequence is CASSWTALYGYTL. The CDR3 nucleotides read TGTGCCAGCAGTTGGACTGCCCTCTATGGCTACACCCTC.

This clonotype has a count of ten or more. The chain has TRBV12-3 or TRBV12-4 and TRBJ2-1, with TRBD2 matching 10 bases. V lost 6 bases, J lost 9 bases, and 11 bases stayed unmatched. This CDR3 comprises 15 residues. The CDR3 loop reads CASRESGRALGEQFF. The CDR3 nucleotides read TGTGCCAGCAGAGAAAGCGGGAGGGCACTGGGTGAGCAGTTCTTC.

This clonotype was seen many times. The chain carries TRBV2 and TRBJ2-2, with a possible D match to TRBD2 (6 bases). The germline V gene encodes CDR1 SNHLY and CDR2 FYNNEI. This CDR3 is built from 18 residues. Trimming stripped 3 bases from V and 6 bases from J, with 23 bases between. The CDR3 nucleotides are TGTGCCAGCAGTGACCCCCCCTACCTAGGCGGGAAGTCCGGGGAGCTGTTTTTT. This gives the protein CASSDPPYLGGKSGELFF.

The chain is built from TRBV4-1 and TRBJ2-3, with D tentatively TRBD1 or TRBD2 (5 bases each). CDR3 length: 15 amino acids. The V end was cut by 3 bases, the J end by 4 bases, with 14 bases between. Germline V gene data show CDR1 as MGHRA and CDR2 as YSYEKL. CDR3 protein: CASSQGPNEADTQYF. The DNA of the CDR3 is TGCGCCAGCAGCCAGGGACCCAACGAAGCAGATACGCAGTATTTT.

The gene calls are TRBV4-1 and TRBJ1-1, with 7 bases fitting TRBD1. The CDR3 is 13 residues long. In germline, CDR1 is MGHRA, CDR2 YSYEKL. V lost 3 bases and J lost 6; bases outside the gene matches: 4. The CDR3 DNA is TGCGCCAGCAGCCAGATCGGGACAGCTGAAGCTTTCTTT. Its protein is CASSQIGTAEAFF.

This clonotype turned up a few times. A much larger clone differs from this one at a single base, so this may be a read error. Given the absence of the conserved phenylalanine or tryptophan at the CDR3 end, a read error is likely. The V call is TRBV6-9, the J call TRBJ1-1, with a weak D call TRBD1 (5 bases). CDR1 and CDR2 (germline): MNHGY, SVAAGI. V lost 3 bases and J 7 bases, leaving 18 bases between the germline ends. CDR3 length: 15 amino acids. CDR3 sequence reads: CASSYSPGGGFEAFL. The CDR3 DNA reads TGTGCCAGCAGTTACTCCCCCGGGGGGGGTTTTGAAGCTTTCCTT.

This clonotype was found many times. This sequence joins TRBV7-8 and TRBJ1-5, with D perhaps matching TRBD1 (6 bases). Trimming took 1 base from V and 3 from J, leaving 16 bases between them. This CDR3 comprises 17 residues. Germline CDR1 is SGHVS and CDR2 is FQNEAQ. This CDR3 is CASSLGGAGAVNQPQHF. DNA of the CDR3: TGTGCCAGCAGCTTAGGAGGGGCGGGGGCGGTCAATCAGCCCCAGCATTTT.

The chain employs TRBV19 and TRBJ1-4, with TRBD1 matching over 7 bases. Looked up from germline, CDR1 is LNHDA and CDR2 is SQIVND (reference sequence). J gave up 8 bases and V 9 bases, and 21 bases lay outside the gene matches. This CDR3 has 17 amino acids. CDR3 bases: TGTGCCAGCTCAGAAGGGCAGGGGGGGGAGGCCGGCGAAAAACTGTTTTTT. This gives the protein CASSEGQGGEAGEKLFF.

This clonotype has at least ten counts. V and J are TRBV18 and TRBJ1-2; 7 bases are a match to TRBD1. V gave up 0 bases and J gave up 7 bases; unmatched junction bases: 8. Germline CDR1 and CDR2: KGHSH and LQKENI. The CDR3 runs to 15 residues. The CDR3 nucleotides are TGTGCCAGCTCACCACCGAATGACAGGACAGGTGGCTACACCTTC. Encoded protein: CASSPPNDRTGGYTF.

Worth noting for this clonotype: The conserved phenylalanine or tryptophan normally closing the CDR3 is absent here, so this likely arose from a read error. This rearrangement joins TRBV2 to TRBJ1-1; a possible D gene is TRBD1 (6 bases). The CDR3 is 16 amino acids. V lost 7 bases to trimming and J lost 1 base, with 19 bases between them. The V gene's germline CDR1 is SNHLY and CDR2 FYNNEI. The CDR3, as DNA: TGTGCCAGCACAACACCCCACAGGGCCACGAACACTGAAGCTTTCATT. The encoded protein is CASTTPHRATNTEAFI.

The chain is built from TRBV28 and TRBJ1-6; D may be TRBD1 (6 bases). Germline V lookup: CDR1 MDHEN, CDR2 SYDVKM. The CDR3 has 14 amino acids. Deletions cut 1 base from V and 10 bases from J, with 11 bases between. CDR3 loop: CASSLSRGWSPLHF. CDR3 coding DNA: TGTGCCAGCAGTTTATCCAGGGGATGGTCACCCCTCCACTTT.

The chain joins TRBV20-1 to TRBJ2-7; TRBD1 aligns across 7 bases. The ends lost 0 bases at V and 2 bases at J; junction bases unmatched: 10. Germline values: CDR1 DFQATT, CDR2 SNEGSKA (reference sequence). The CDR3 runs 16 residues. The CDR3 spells CSARDRRGGLTYEQYF. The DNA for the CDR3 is TGCAGTGCTAGAGATCGAAGAGGGGGCTTGACCTACGAGCAGTACTTC.

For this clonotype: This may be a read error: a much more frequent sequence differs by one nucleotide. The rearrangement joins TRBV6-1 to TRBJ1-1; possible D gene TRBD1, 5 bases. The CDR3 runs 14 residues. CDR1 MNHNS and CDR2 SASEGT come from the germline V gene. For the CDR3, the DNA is TGTACCAGCCGGTTTCAGGGTGCGGCCACTGAAGCTTTCTTT. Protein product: CTSRFQGAATEAFF.

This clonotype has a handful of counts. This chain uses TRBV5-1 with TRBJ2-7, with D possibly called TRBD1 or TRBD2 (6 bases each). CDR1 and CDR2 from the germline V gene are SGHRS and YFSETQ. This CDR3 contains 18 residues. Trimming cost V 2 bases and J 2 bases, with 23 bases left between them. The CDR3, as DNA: TGCGCCAGCAGCTTACCCGCAGGGGATCGAGGGAGGACCTACGAGCAGTACTTC. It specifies CASSLPAGDRGRTYEQYF.